This entry lists 19 T cell receptor beta chains sequenced from one sample in a study of T-cell reconstitution after alpha-beta-depleted transplantation in children. Unique molecular identifiers were used to barcode this TCRbeta library. TCRdb called the PCR reads again in MiXCR, with one record for every CDR3 protein. The table includes about 310,000 distinct CDR3 sequences, approximately 20% detected once. Sequencing used PBMCs, mostly from graft donor cells, obtained 180 days after TCRalphabeta/CD19-depleted stem cell transplant. The receptors derive from a male patient aged 5 to 17 who had a stem cell transplant for acute lymphoblastic leukemia, so the T cells may come from the graft donor.

This sequence joins TRBV20-1 and TRBJ2-7; TRBD2 aligns across 11 bases. The CDR3 is 15 residues long. CDR1 and CDR2 (germline): DFQATT, SNEGSKA (reference sequence). V trimming: 6 bases; J trimming: 2 bases; junction bases outside the gene matches: 9. The CDR3 bases are TGCAGTGCGCCCACTAGCGGGAGAGTACCCTACGAGCAGTACTTC. The encoded protein is CSAPTSGRVPYEQYF.

This clonotype was observed a few times. The chain carries TRBV12-3 or TRBV12-4 and TRBJ2-1; 9 nucleotides match TRBD2. The CDR3 consists of 15 residues. V lost 0 bases, J lost 8 bases, and 5 bases stayed unmatched. Here the CDR3 DNA reads TGTGCCAGCAGTTTAGCGGGGACTAGCAGGCATGAGCAGTTCTTC. Its protein product is CASSLAGTSRHEQFF.

This chain joins TRBV7-9 and TRBJ2-1, with D possibly TRBD2 on 5 matching bases. Germline V gives CDR1 SEHNR, CDR2 FQNEAQ (reference sequence). The CDR3 runs to 16 residues. Between the trimmed V and J ends, which lost 5 bases and 2 bases, there was a span of 16 bases. This chain's CDR3 is CASSAPELGPYNEQFF. The CDR3 DNA reads as TGTGCCAGCAGCGCTCCGGAACTAGGGCCCTACAATGAGCAGTTCTTC.

This clonotype turned up a few times. This chain connects TRBV5-1 to TRBJ2-5; 12 bases line up with TRBD2. The ends lost 3 bases at V and 5 bases at J; junction bases unmatched: 8. The CDR3 loop spans 16 amino acids. Germline loops: CDR1 SGHRS, CDR2 YFSETQ. The CDR3 region has the DNA TGCGCCAGCAGCTCCCGACTAGCGGGAGTCCGGGAGACCCAGTACTTC. Protein: CASSSRLAGVRETQYF.

V and J are TRBV20-1 and TRBJ2-7; 12 bases map to TRBD2. Per germline, CDR1 DFQATT and CDR2 SNEGSKA (reference sequence). The length of the CDR3 is 16 residues. V shed 0 bases, J shed 6 bases, and the junction held 9 bases outside the gene matches. This CDR3 is CSARDLMASGRGEQYF. The CDR3 nucleotides read TGCAGTGCTAGAGATCTGATGGCTAGCGGGAGGGGCGAGCAGTACTTC.

In its sample, this clonotype was seen once. The chain has TRBV5-1 and TRBJ2-7; the match to TRBD2 covers 11 bases. With V trimmed by 1 base and J by 1 base, 7 bases remained unmatched. The CDR3 covers 17 residues. CDR1 and CDR2 from the germline V gene are SGHRS and YFSETQ. The CDR3 here is CASSLSTSGTSSYEQYF. The CDR3 DNA sequence: TGCGCCAGCAGCTTGTCGACTAGCGGGACTTCATCCTACGAGCAGTACTTC.

The V and J genes are TRBV6-1 and TRBJ2-1, with D possibly matching TRBD1 (6 bases). Looked up from germline, CDR1 is MNHNS and CDR2 is SASEGT. Trimming took 4 bases from V and 0 from J, leaving 13 bases between them. The CDR3 consists of 16 residues. This CDR3 reads CASSALGQSSYNEQFF. CDR3 nucleotide sequence: TGTGCCAGCAGTGCCCTAGGACAGAGCTCCTACAATGAGCAGTTCTTC.

The sample holds many counts of this clonotype. V usage is TRBV12-3 or TRBV12-4 and J usage is TRBJ2-1; 11 nucleotides match TRBD2. This CDR3 is built from 16 residues. V was pared by 5 bases and J by 5 bases, with 8 bases of the junction left unmatched. The CDR3 region is CASSGRTSGSNNEQFF. In DNA form, the CDR3 reads TGTGCCAGCAGTGGCCGGACTAGCGGGTCCAACAATGAGCAGTTCTTC.

The chain uses TRBV3-1 and TRBJ1-4, with D possibly TRBD1 on 5 matching bases. The CDR3 is 18 residues long. The V and J ends lost 4 bases and 2 bases respectively, with 20 bases between them. Germline loops: CDR1 LGHDT, CDR2 YNNKEL (reference sequence). CDR3 amino acids: CASSLRRKGKWTNEKLFF. DNA for the CDR3: TGTGCCAGCAGCCTCCGGCGAAAGGGGAAGTGGACTAATGAAAAACTGTTTTTT.

The V gene is TRBV18, the J gene TRBJ2-2; unclear D gene. This CDR3 contains 12 residues. Trimming cost V 3 bases and J 7 bases, with 6 bases left between them. CDR1 and CDR2 from the germline V gene are KGHSH and LQKENI. CDR3 residues: CASSPRNGELFF. For the CDR3, the DNA is TGTGCCAGCTCACCTAGGAACGGGGAGCTGTTTTTT.

In its sample, this clonotype was seen a few times. The chain links TRBV5-1 to TRBJ2-4; 7 bases agree with TRBD1. Germline CDR1 is SGHRS and CDR2 is YFSETQ. The CDR3 spans 15 residues. Trimming at V came to 0 bases and at J to 3 bases, leaving 3 bases not matched to a gene. CDR3 sequence reads: CASSLVTGHKNIQYF. In DNA form, the CDR3 reads TGCGCCAGCAGCTTGGTGACAGGGCACAAAAACATTCAGTACTTC.

This clonotype was counted between two and nine times. V gene TRBV5-1 combines with J gene TRBJ2-1, with 7 nucleotides matching TRBD2. Trimming at V came to 0 bases and at J to 3 bases, leaving 9 bases not matched to a gene. The germline V gene has CDR1 SGHRS and CDR2 YFSETQ. The CDR3 totals 17 residues. The CDR3 reads CASSLAHGGRNYNEQFF. The CDR3, as DNA: TGCGCCAGCAGCTTGGCCCACGGCGGGAGAAACTACAATGAGCAGTTCTTC.

The CDR3 nucleotides are TGCGCCAGCAGCTTGGTCCTCGGGGGAGCCTACGAGCAGTACTTC. Its translation: CASSLVLGGAYEQYF. The rearrangement joins TRBV5-1 to TRBJ2-7, with D possibly matching TRBD2 (6 bases). The germline gives CDR1 SGHRS, CDR2 YFSETQ. The CDR3 length is 15 residues. Deletions cut 0 bases from V and 2 bases from J, with 12 bases between.

This sequence joins TRBV7-3 and TRBJ2-7; a weak D match, TRBD2 (6 bases). The CDR3 has 14 amino acids. V was pared by 0 bases and J by 6 bases, with 12 bases between. Looked up from germline, CDR1 is SGHTA and CDR2 is FQGTGA. The CDR3 sequence: CASSLTDGSGEQYF. DNA for the CDR3: TGTGCCAGCAGCTTAACCGACGGTAGCGGCGAGCAGTACTTC.

The chain carries TRBV3-1 and TRBJ2-1, with 14 bases lining up with TRBD2. V shed 5 bases, J shed 5 bases, and the junction held 8 bases outside the gene matches. The germline gives CDR1 LGHDT, CDR2 YNNKEL (reference sequence). This CDR3 contains 17 residues. The CDR3 DNA sequence: TGTGCCAGCAGCGTGGGGACTAGCGGGAGTTGGAACAATGAGCAGTTCTTC. The encoded protein is CASSVGTSGSWNNEQFF.

This clonotype has more than one count but fewer than ten. The chain recombines TRBV7-3 with TRBJ1-1; no firm D call. CDR3 length: 13 amino acids. Trimming shortened V by 7 bases and J by 6 bases, and 15 bases separated the two germline ends. The germline CDR1 and CDR2 sequences are SGHTA and FQGTGA. The CDR3 loop is CASTLTRWAEAFF. The CDR3 coding sequence is TGTGCCAGCACCCTTACCCGGTGGGCTGAAGCTTTCTTT.

The chain carries TRBV6-5 and TRBJ1-2, with D perhaps matching TRBD1 (5 bases). V lost 4 bases, J lost 5 bases, and 14 bases lay in between. The CDR3 has 14 amino acids. The germline V gene has CDR1 MNHEY and CDR2 SVGAGI. The CDR3: CASSSRRDDYGYTF. CDR3 in DNA: TGTGCCAGCAGTTCCCGCCGGGACGATTATGGCTACACCTTC.

The chain combines TRBV3-1 with TRBJ1-1, with TRBD1 identical over 7 bases. With 6 bases clipped from V and 6 bases from J, the junction kept 10 bases outside the gene matches. CDR3 length equals 14 residues. Germline V CDR1 and CDR2: LGHDT, YNNKEL (reference sequence). CDR3 sequence (DNA): TGTGCCAGCAGTCAACCGGGACAGCCTTCTGAAGCTTTCTTT. Protein: CASSQPGQPSEAFF.

The V call is TRBV15, the J call TRBJ2-3; 7 bases are shared with TRBD2. Germline-derived CDR1 and CDR2 are LNHNV and YYDKDF (reference sequence). The CDR3 consists of 16 residues. Trimming cost V 2 bases and J 0 bases; bases outside gene matches: 5. CDR3 bases: TGTGCCACCAGCAGAAAAGCGGGACCCAGCACAGATACGCAGTATTTT. It translates to CATSRKAGPSTDTQYF.